These T cell receptor beta chains were read from a single sample in a study of T cells in Graves' hyperthyroidism and ophthalmopathy. One entry per CDR3 protein, called by TCRdb with MiXCR from the multiplex PCR reads. The sample holds about 420,000 distinct CDR3 sequences, approximately 14% seen once. The sample was blood. Source of these receptors: a young woman with Graves' hyperthyroidism. CDR3s leave out the opening cysteine and the closing phenylalanine or tryptophan. The D gene is left open where the match is weak.

D | V | CDR3
. | TRBV6-1 | ASRDGPTGELF
TRBD1 | TRBV20-1 | SASEGAQEQY
. | TRBV28 | ASSLRTVSYNEQY
. | TRBV12-3/TRBV12-4 | ASSPTDGGWGYGYT
TRBD2 | TRBV20-1 | SARSGGSSYNEQF
. | TRBV30 | AWSVGGTSLY
. | TRBV7-2 | ASSSGRGQFYTEAF
TRBD1 | TRBV20-1 | SAESGTGDYEQY
TRBD2 | TRBV5-1 | ASSQDPSGDYNEQF
. | TRBV6-1 | ASSESGQGTQPQH
. | TRBV20-1 | SASPQF
. | TRBV7-8 | ASSEDREVSYNEQF
TRBD2 | TRBV5-1 | ASSGKTSGRTGELF
. | TRBV19 | ASSIQDSKGEQY
. | TRBV25-1 | ASSEEGSAGSPLH
TRBD2 | TRBV3-1 | ASSQLAGGPNEQF
. | TRBV11-2 | ASSPPGPETQY
. | TRBV6-1 | ASSEILSDSPLH
TRBD1 | TRBV2 | ASTEGDSFSGYT
TRBD2 | TRBV6-1 | ASRTSTGLAGASTDTQY
. | TRBV12-3/TRBV12-4 | ASRAVGTNEKLF
TRBD1 | TRBV30 | AWRGQGTDTQY
. | TRBV6-2/TRBV6-3 | ASRAPGLNTEAF
. | TRBV20-1 | SARTSNTGELF
. | TRBV5-1 | ASSLEDSYYGYT
. | TRBV6-6 | ASSYSSSSYNEQF
TRBD1 | TRBV4-1 | ASSLGTGDSGNTIY
. | TRBV30 | AWSPPGVGEQF
TRBD2 | TRBV30 | AWSTGLAGGEQY
. | TRBV11-2 | ASSPPSLHEQF
. | TRBV20-1 | SATRLSYEQY
. | TRBV11-3 | ASNGRGTVPPGLEVTDTQY
. | TRBV4-1 | ASSQGSSPANTDTQY
. | TRBV7-9 | ASPRTAGANVLT
TRBD2 | TRBV5-1 | ASSLGGGSGRVEQF
. | TRBV28 | ASSSPNSPLQPQH
. | TRBV11-1 | ASTSNFGPFGTDTQY
TRBD2 | TRBV11-3 | ASSISSGRGHEQF
. | TRBV19 | ASSMGRDQPQH
TRBD1 | TRBV20-1 | SASPGTGDNEQF
. | TRBV12-3/TRBV12-4 | ASSSRAGDSNEQF
. | TRBV27 | ASSHQDNEQF
. | TRBV7-9 | ASSLGRIGEQY
TRBD1 | TRBV3-1 | ASSQKMTGNYGYT
TRBD1 | TRBV20-1 | SAIRDSKNTEAF
TRBD1 | TRBV7-2 | ASSLWGQGNTYEQY
. | TRBV18 | ASSPNTATTEAF
TRBD1 | TRBV20-1 | SASPPTGGWQPQH
. | TRBV5-1 | ASSLVQGKEGYT
TRBD1 | TRBV28 | ASSPQGATDEQY
. | TRBV5-1 | ASSFRDAGYGYT
. | TRBV7-8 | ASSLPARHSGNTIY
. | TRBV6-1 | ASSPDRNSYEQY
. | TRBV12-5 | ASGLGGTGLQPQH
. | TRBV7-2 | ASREVGGRGSPLH
. | TRBV10-2 | ASRLAQYTDTQY
TRBD2 | TRBV20-1 | SARLAGWGEQF
. | TRBV6-1 | ASRSYVSGPETQY
. | TRBV7-8 | ASSLDTRTDTQY